A single sample gave rise to the 32 T cell receptor beta chains below, sequenced in a study of CD8 T cells in Susac syndrome. Random hexamers were used to reverse transcribe the RNA input (about 0.5 to 1 ug). TCRdb ran MiXCR on the immunoSEQ multiplex PCR reads and lists one entry per CDR3 protein. The sample lists 100,000 to 150,000 distinct CDR3 sequences, 90% to 95% occurring once. The material sequenced was CD4+ T cells from PBMCs. Receptors originate from a human donor in good health.

The sample holds one count of this clonotype. This rearrangement joins TRBV28 to TRBJ2-4; no reliable D call. The CDR3 totals 13 residues. The ends were cut back, 6 bases at V and 8 bases at J, with 14 bases in the middle. The germline V gene has CDR1 MDHEN and CDR2 SYDVKM. DNA of the CDR3: TGTGCCAGCAGCCCCTCTCCAGTCGACATTCAGTACTTC. As protein: CASSPSPVDIQYF.

This clonotype was recorded once. This chain links TRBV27 with TRBJ2-2; possibly TRBD1 for D (5 bases). Germline CDR1 is MNHEY and CDR2 is SMNVEV (reference sequence). V was cut by 3 bases and J by 6 bases, with 20 bases left in between. The CDR3 covers 17 residues. The CDR3 loop reads CASSFELRAGLPGELFF. CDR3 DNA: TGTGCCAGCAGTTTTGAATTAAGGGCAGGGTTGCCCGGGGAGCTGTTTTTT.

The rearrangement uses TRBV2 and TRBJ2-1; D might be TRBD2 (6 bases). The germline V gene has CDR1 SNHLY and CDR2 FYNNEI. The CDR3 runs to 15 residues. Trimming shortened V by 5 bases and J by 9 bases, and 20 bases separated the two germline ends. The CDR3 loop reads CASSPTRLGGTEQFF. CDR3 DNA sequence: TGTGCCAGCAGTCCTACCCGACTAGGCGGGACTGAGCAGTTCTTC.

The rearrangement joins TRBV2 to TRBJ1-2; 9 nucleotides align to TRBD1. Germline CDR1 reads SNHLY; CDR2 reads FYNNEI. The CDR3 is made up of 13 amino acids. Losses at the gene ends were 10 bases for V and 2 bases for J; bases not matched to a gene: 5. CDR3 residues: CAIETGGNYGYTF. In DNA form, the CDR3 reads TGTGCCATAGAGACAGGGGGGAACTATGGCTACACCTTC.

The chain joins TRBV10-3 to TRBJ2-7; TRBD1 matches 12 bases. With V trimmed by 2 bases and J by 7 bases, 9 bases remained unmatched. Per germline, CDR1 ENHRY and CDR2 SYGVKD. The CDR3 length is 16 residues. The CDR3 bases are TGTGCCATCAGTGAGGGACCGGGACAGGGGGCGCGGGAGCAGTACTTC. It specifies CAISEGPGQGAREQYF.

V is TRBV5-4 and J is TRBJ2-3; D ambiguous. The V gene lost 3 bases and the J gene lost 0 bases, with 14 bases spanning the gap. CDR1 and CDR2 from the germline V gene are SGHNT and YYREEE (reference sequence). The CDR3 loop spans 16 amino acids. CDR3 nucleotide sequence: TGTGCCAGCAGCTCTCGCGAATCTCCTAGCACAGATACGCAGTATTTT. Its protein product is CASSSRESPSTDTQYF.

The CDR3 nucleotides are TGCAGCGTTGAGGAGGAGGGATCTAATGAAAAACTGTTTTTT. Its translation: CSVEEEGSNEKLFF. The chain recombines TRBV29-1 with TRBJ1-4; D is unclear. The CDR3 is 14 amino acids. Per the germline V gene, CDR1 is SQVTM and CDR2 is ANQGSEA. The ends were cut back, 3 bases at V and 3 bases at J, with 11 bases in the middle.

In DNA form, the CDR3 reads TGTGCCATCGGGGGACTAGCGGGAGGAGATACGCAGTATTTT. Amino acid sequence: CAIGGLAGGDTQYF. The rearrangement uses TRBV10-3 and TRBJ2-3, with 15 bases identical to TRBD2. V was clipped by 8 bases and J by 5 bases; unmatched bases: 2. Germline CDR1 and CDR2: ENHRY and SYGVKD. The CDR3 loop spans 14 amino acids.

The chain carries TRBV12-3 or TRBV12-4 and TRBJ2-4, with D unresolved. V shed 3 bases and J shed 7 bases, with 16 bases lying between them. The CDR3 runs 15 residues. DNA of the CDR3: TGTGCCAGCAGTTTTTGGCCAGGCGGAGAGAACATTCAGTACTTC. Translated, it gives CASSFWPGGENIQYF.

The chain couples TRBV5-1 to TRBJ1-1; 7 bases align to TRBD1. The germline gives CDR1 SGHRS, CDR2 YFSETQ. The CDR3 is 13 residues long. Losses at the gene ends were 2 bases for V and 3 bases for J; bases not matched to a gene: 1. CDR3 amino acids: CASSFQGDTEAFF. The CDR3 DNA reads as TGCGCCAGCAGCTTCCAGGGGGACACTGAAGCTTTCTTT.

For the CDR3, the DNA is TGTGCCAGCAGCGTAGACAGGGGTTCGGAGACCCAGTACTTC. Translation gives CASSVDRGSETQYF. J is TRBJ2-5 and V is TRBV2; 8 bases are a match to TRBD1. V shed 6 bases and J 5 bases; nucleotides not matched to a gene: 8. The CDR3 is 14 residues long. The germline V gene encodes CDR1 SNHLY and CDR2 FYNNEI.

V gene TRBV7-2 combines with J gene TRBJ2-5; possibly TRBD1 for D (7 bases). This CDR3 region has 14 residues. CDR1 is SGHTA and CDR2 is FQGNSA in the germline V gene. Trimming pared 5 bases from V and 5 bases from J, leaving 15 bases between. Here the CDR3 reads CASSAQTGRETQYF. The CDR3 bases are TGTGCCAGCAGCGCCCAGACAGGGAGGGAGACCCAGTACTTC.

V and J are TRBV5-6 and TRBJ2-5, with 12 bases that match TRBD1. Trimming cost V 7 bases and J 5 bases; bases outside gene matches: 9. Germline V gene sequence: CDR1 SGHDT, CDR2 YYEEEE. The CDR3 is 15 amino acids. The CDR3 DNA sequence: TGTGCCAGCCTGCTGGGACAGGGGGCTTTTGAGACCCAGTACTTC. This sequence encodes CASLLGQGAFETQYF.

The rearrangement links TRBV2 to TRBJ1-2; D uncertain. Trimming left V 1 base short and J 0 bases short, with 9 bases between. The length of the CDR3 is 15 residues. Germline-derived CDR1 and CDR2 are SNHLY and FYNNEI. This chain's CDR3 is CASSEENRPNYGYTF. The CDR3 DNA is TGTGCCAGCAGTGAAGAGAATAGACCTAACTATGGCTACACCTTC.

This sequence joins TRBV7-9 and TRBJ2-5; D is ambiguous. The germline V gene encodes CDR1 SEHNR and CDR2 FQNEAQ (reference sequence). Trimming took 3 bases from V and 2 from J, leaving 7 bases between them. The length of the CDR3 is 13 residues. The DNA of the CDR3 is TGTGCCAGCAGCTTCCCCCCACAAGAGACCCAGTACTTC. It codes for CASSFPPQETQYF.

The V call is TRBV29-1, the J call TRBJ2-7; D gene unclear. The germline V gene has CDR1 SQVTM and CDR2 ANQGSEA. This CDR3 comprises 12 residues. Trimming took 7 bases from V and 2 from J, leaving 12 bases between them. The CDR3: CSARLAAYEQYF. Here the CDR3 DNA reads TGCAGCGCTCGACTTGCTGCCTACGAGCAGTACTTC.

The chain couples TRBV3-1 to TRBJ2-7, with 11 bases lining up with TRBD1. The V segment lost 5 bases and the J segment 6 bases; nucleotides outside the gene matches: 6. This CDR3 has 14 residues. The V gene's germline CDR1 is LGHDT and CDR2 YNNKEL (reference sequence). The CDR3 protein is CASSNRDRGTEQYF. Here the CDR3 DNA reads TGTGCCAGCAGCAACCGGGACAGGGGGACCGAGCAGTACTTC.

This rearrangement joins TRBV13 to TRBJ2-7; possible D gene TRBD2, 5 bases. Trimming shortened V by 4 bases and J by 5 bases, and 15 bases separated the two germline ends. Germline CDR1 PRHDT, CDR2 FYEKMQ (reference sequence). This CDR3 contains 14 residues. The CDR3 DNA follows: TGTGCCAGCAGCTCCTGGAGGTCCTCAAACGAGCAGTACTTC. As protein: CASSSWRSSNEQYF. Full variable domain (outside the CDR3, taken from reference TRBV13 and TRBJ2-7): AAGVIQSPRHLIKEKRETATLKCYPIPRHDTVYWYQQGPGQDPQFLISFYEKMQSDKGSIPDRFSAQQFSDYHSELNMSSLELGDSALYFCASSSWRSSNEQYFGPGTRLTVT.

V gene TRBV19 combines with J gene TRBJ1-2; D possibly corresponds to TRBD1 (5 bases). The CDR3 length is 15 residues. The germline V gene encodes CDR1 LNHDA and CDR2 SQIVND (reference sequence). V dropped 5 bases and J dropped 2 bases, with 15 bases sitting between them. CDR3 region: CASSRFIGANYGYTF. CDR3 coding DNA: TGTGCCAGTAGTCGCTTCATCGGGGCCAACTATGGCTACACCTTC.

CDR3 DNA sequence: TGCGCCAGCAGCTTCAGCGGGAGTTCTCCCAATGAGCAGTTCTTC. Encoded protein: CASSFSGSSPNEQFF. The V call is TRBV5-1, the J call TRBJ2-1; TRBD2 agrees at 8 bases. The germline CDR1 and CDR2 sequences are SGHRS and YFSETQ. V was clipped by 2 bases and J by 6 bases; unmatched bases: 7. The length of the CDR3 is 15 residues.

The chain uses TRBV24-1 and TRBJ2-2; tentative D call: TRBD2 (5 bases). V lost 3 bases and J 7 bases, leaving 20 bases between the germline ends. This CDR3 contains 17 residues. The V gene's germline CDR1 is KGHDR and CDR2 SFDVKD. The CDR3 DNA sequence: TGTGCCACCAGTGATGAAAAGGCGGAGGCCCGCAGCGGGGAGCTGTTTTTT. Its protein is CATSDEKAEARSGELFF.

The CDR3 reads CASRQGHENEQYF. The DNA of the CDR3 is TGTGCCAGCAGGCAGGGACACGAGAACGAGCAGTACTTC. The chain links TRBV6-6 to TRBJ2-7; possibly TRBD1 for D (6 bases). Germline values: CDR1 MNHNY, CDR2 SVGAGI (reference sequence). This CDR3 region has 13 residues. Trimming took off 6 bases at V and 5 bases at J, with 14 bases between the two ends.

The chain combines TRBV6-5 with TRBJ2-5, with no clear D. The CDR3 has 13 residues. Trimming shortened V by 8 bases and J by 4 bases, and 14 bases separated the two germline ends. Germline V gives CDR1 MNHEY, CDR2 SVGAGI. CDR3 amino acids: CASSPDPTETQYF. DNA of the CDR3: TGTGCCAGCTCCCCAGACCCTACAGAGACCCAGTACTTC.

The chain recombines TRBV7-2 with TRBJ2-3; 9 bases are a match to TRBD2. Germline V lookup: CDR1 SGHTA, CDR2 FQGNSA. V shed 4 bases and J 5 bases; nucleotides not matched to a gene: 10. The CDR3 totals 16 residues. The CDR3 sequence: CASSSTRGRVRDTQYF. The CDR3 DNA is TGTGCCAGCAGCTCCACCCGCGGGAGGGTAAGAGATACGCAGTATTTT.

V gene TRBV19 combines with J gene TRBJ2-4; 8 nucleotides match TRBD2. V dropped 3 bases and J dropped 7; count of bases not matched to a gene: 5. In germline, CDR1 is LNHDA, CDR2 SQIVND (reference sequence). The CDR3 runs 14 residues. The DNA of the CDR3 is TGTGCCAGTAGTATCAGCGGGAGTGGGAACATTCAGTACTTC. Its protein is CASSISGSGNIQYF.

The V gene is TRBV6-5, the J gene TRBJ2-1; 14 positions agree with TRBD2. Germline CDR1 MNHEY, CDR2 SVGAGI. The ends lost 4 bases at V and 3 bases at J; junction bases unmatched: 2. The CDR3 extends over 16 amino acids. The CDR3 region is CASSSGLAGVYNEQFF. The CDR3 DNA reads as TGTGCCAGCAGTTCGGGACTAGCGGGAGTCTACAATGAGCAGTTCTTC.

The chain uses TRBV3-1 and TRBJ1-5, with a possible D match to TRBD1 (5 bases). Germline V CDR1 and CDR2: LGHDT, YNNKEL (reference sequence). V was clipped by 5 bases and J by 5 bases, with 10 bases between them. The CDR3 is made up of 13 amino acids. CDR3 loop: CASSFGGDQPQHF. Here the CDR3 DNA reads TGTGCCAGCAGCTTCGGAGGGGATCAGCCCCAGCATTTT.

The rearrangement joins TRBV5-1 to TRBJ2-7; possible D gene TRBD2, 5 bases. Germline values: CDR1 SGHRS, CDR2 YFSETQ. CDR3 length: 14 amino acids. Trimming took off 0 bases at V and 2 bases at J, with 9 bases between the two ends. The CDR3: CASSLEPGTYEQYF. In nucleotides, the CDR3 is TGCGCCAGCAGCTTGGAGCCGGGGACCTACGAGCAGTACTTC.

V usage is TRBV5-1 and J usage is TRBJ1-3; D is undetermined. Trimming cost V 0 bases and J 0 bases, with 28 bases left between them. Germline lookup yields CDR1 SGHRS and CDR2 YFSETQ. The CDR3 loop spans 22 amino acids. CDR3 residues: CASSLGNVGSLALSRSGNTIYF. The CDR3 bases are TGCGCCAGCAGCTTGGGAAACGTCGGGTCGCTCGCTTTGTCACGCTCTGGAAACACCATATATTTT.

The J gene is TRBJ2-2, the V gene TRBV5-1, with 7 bases fitting TRBD1. The CDR3 totals 17 residues. Germline V gives CDR1 SGHRS, CDR2 YFSETQ. V trimming: 1 base; J trimming: 6 bases; junction bases outside the gene matches: 12. In DNA, the CDR3 is TGCGCCAGCAGCTTGAAGACAGGGAAGGATGGCGCCGGGGAGCTGTTTTTT. Translation: CASSLKTGKDGAGELFF.

This chain connects TRBV5-1 to TRBJ1-2; D is undetermined. V lost 4 bases to trimming and J lost 2 bases, with 9 bases between them. Germline V lookup: CDR1 SGHRS, CDR2 YFSETQ. The CDR3 runs to 13 residues. In DNA, the CDR3 is TGCGCCAGCAGCCGCGAGTCCAACTATGGCTACACCTTC. It translates to CASSRESNYGYTF.

This clonotype has just one count. The rearrangement joins TRBV30 to TRBJ2-7; D is unresolved. Germline V gene sequence: CDR1 GTSNPN, CDR2 SVGIG (reference sequence). Trimming removed 4 bases from V and 2 bases from J, with 9 bases in between. This CDR3 contains 12 residues. In DNA, the CDR3 is TGTGCCTGGATACCCCAGGCCTACGAGCAGTACTTC. This codes for CAWIPQAYEQYF.